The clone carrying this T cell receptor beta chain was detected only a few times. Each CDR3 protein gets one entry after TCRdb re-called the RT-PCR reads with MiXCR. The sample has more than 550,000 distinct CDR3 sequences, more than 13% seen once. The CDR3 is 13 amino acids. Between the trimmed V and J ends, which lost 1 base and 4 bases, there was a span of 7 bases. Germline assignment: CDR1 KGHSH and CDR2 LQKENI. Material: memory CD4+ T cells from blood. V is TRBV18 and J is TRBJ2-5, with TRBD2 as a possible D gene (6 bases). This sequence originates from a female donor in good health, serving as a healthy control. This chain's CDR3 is CASSPLSGETQYF. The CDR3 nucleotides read TGTGCCAGCTCACCACTTAGCGGAGAGACCCAGTACTTC. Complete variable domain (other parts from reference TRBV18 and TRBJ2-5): NAGVMQNPRHLVRRRGQEARLRCSPMKGHSHVYWYRQLPEEGLKFMVYLQKENIIDESGMPKERFSAEFPKEGPSILRIQQVVRGDSAAYFCASSPLSGETQYFGPGTRLLVL.